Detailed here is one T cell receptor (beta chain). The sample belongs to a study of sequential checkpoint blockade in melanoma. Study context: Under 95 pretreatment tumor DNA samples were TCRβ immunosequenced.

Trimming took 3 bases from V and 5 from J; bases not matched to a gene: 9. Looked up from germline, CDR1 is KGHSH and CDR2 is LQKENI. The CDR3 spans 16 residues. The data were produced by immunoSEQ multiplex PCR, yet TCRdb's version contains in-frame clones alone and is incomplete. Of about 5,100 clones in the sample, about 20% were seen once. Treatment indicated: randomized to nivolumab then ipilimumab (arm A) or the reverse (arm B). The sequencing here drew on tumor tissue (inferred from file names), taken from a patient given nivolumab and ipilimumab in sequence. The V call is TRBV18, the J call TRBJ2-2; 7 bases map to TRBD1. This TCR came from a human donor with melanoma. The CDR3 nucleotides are TGTGCCAGCTCACCCTCTGGGCAGGGGGTGACCGGGGAGCTGTTTTTT. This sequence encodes CASSPSGQGVTGELFF.